One and the same sample provided the 10 T cell receptor beta chains below, sequenced in a study of T cell responses to AZD1222 COVID-19 vaccine. Here immunoSEQ multiplex PCR was the method, and the copy in TCRdb shows in-frame clones only, minus some. The sample yields about 110,000 clones, 88% seen once. Material: peripheral blood, obtained on day 0 of AZD1222 vaccination. The receptor source for this set is an adult in good health.

The chain links TRBV10-3 to TRBJ1-2; a weak D match, TRBD1 (5 bases). Per germline, CDR1 ENHRY and CDR2 SYGVKD. The CDR3 length is 13 residues. V was trimmed by 8 bases and J by 8 bases, leaving 18 bases between them. The CDR3 here is CAIGGGELKGYTF. Here the CDR3 DNA reads TGTGCCATCGGGGGGGGAGAACTAAAAGGCTACACCTTC.

The count of this clone is one. This rearrangement joins TRBV30 to TRBJ2-2; D is unresolved. The germline CDR1 and CDR2 sequences are GTSNPN and SVGIG (reference sequence). Trimming removed 1 base at V and 2 bases at J, with 11 bases between. The CDR3 runs to 15 residues. CDR3 protein: CAWSGGQTNTGELFF. The CDR3, as DNA: TGTGCCTGGAGTGGCGGTCAGACCAACACCGGGGAGCTGTTTTTT.

The rearrangement joins TRBV3-1 (or the pseudogene TRBV3-2) to TRBJ2-4, with 7 bases fitting TRBD2. This CDR3 contains 17 residues. The trim removed 0 bases at V and 3 bases at J, leaving 8 bases unmatched. Per germline, CDR1 LGHDT and CDR2 YNNKEL (reference sequence). CDR3 protein: CASSQDGGGTGKNIQYF. The CDR3 DNA reads TGTGCCAGCAGCCAAGATGGGGGAGGGACCGGCAAAAACATTCAGTACTTC.

For the CDR3, the DNA is TGCGCCAGCAGCCAAGCCGTCGGGAACACTGAAGCTTTCTTT. This codes for CASSQAVGNTEAFF. This chain uses TRBV4-1 with TRBJ1-1; D not resolved. The germline CDR1 and CDR2 sequences are MGHRA and YSYEKL. The V end lost 1 base, the J end lost 1 base, and 7 bases lay between the germline ends. The CDR3 is 14 residues long.

V and J are TRBV27 and TRBJ1-6; D may be TRBD1 (6 bases). This CDR3 has 16 residues. V lost 6 bases, J lost 0 bases, and 12 bases lay in between. Germline V gene sequence: CDR1 MNHEY, CDR2 SMNVEV (reference sequence). CDR3 region: CASSFSGASYNSPLHF. In nucleotides, the CDR3 is TGTGCCAGCAGCTTCTCAGGGGCCTCCTATAATTCACCCCTCCACTTT.

V is TRBV27 and J is TRBJ2-7; possibly TRBD2 for D (5 bases). The ends were cut back, 0 bases at V and 1 base at J, with 10 bases in the middle. The CDR3 loop spans 15 amino acids. Germline-derived CDR1 and CDR2 are MNHEY and SMNVEV (reference sequence). The CDR3 reads CASSLSISASYEQYF. The CDR3 DNA follows: TGTGCCAGCAGTTTATCAATTAGCGCTTCCTACGAGCAGTACTTC.

The chain is built from TRBV7-9 and TRBJ2-7; maybe TRBD1 (6 bases). Germline V CDR1 and CDR2: SEHNR, FQNEAQ (reference sequence). Trimming shortened V by 5 bases and J by 5 bases, and 19 bases separated the two germline ends. This CDR3 comprises 15 residues. CDR3 loop: CASSAWTVLFHEQYF. CDR3 in DNA: TGTGCCAGCAGCGCCTGGACAGTCCTTTTCCACGAGCAGTACTTC.

J is TRBJ1-2 and V is TRBV4-1; 10 nucleotides agree with TRBD1. From germline, CDR1 is MGHRA and CDR2 YSYEKL. The CDR3 is made up of 17 amino acids. V shed 2 bases, J shed 3 bases, and the junction held 9 bases outside the gene matches. CDR3 nucleotides: TGCGCCAGCAGCCAAAAACCGACAGGGGGCGACGACTATGGCTACACCTTC. This encodes CASSQKPTGGDDYGYTF.

This chain connects TRBV10-2 to TRBJ2-7, with D perhaps matching TRBD1 (6 bases). The CDR3 extends over 14 amino acids. V was trimmed by 2 bases and J by 0 bases, leaving 8 bases between them. CDR1 is WSHSY, CDR2 SAAADI, per germline. CDR3 nucleotide sequence: TGCGCCAGCAGTGAGAGGGGGAGCTCCTACGAGCAGTACTTC. The encoded protein is CASSERGSSYEQYF.

This chain uses TRBV29-1 with TRBJ1-1; D call uncertain. The CDR3 extends over 10 amino acids. CDR1 is SQVTM and CDR2 is ANQGSEA in the germline V gene. V was trimmed by 4 bases and J by 7 bases, leaving 7 bases between them. CDR3 sequence: CSVGALEAFF. In DNA form, the CDR3 reads TGCAGCGTTGGGGCACTTGAAGCTTTCTTT.